Following are 17 T cell receptor beta chains from one sample sequenced in a study of regulatory T cells in long-lasting Graves disease. Described time point: persistent/refractory GD, antithyroid drugs over 5 years with positive TRAb. From PBMCs, RNA was extracted and then used to make the TCR library. Construction of the TCR beta libraries employed iRepertoire HTBI primers in conjunction with Arm-PCR of CDR3 regions. TCRdb ran MiXCR on the multiplex PCR reads and lists one entry per CDR3 protein. This repertoire shows hundreds of thousands of distinct CDR3 sequences, 20% to 25% found once; its top ten account for roughly 6.9%. The sample in question was peripheral blood mononuclear cells (PBMCs), obtained when the disease was refractory, from a patient treated with antithyroid drugs. These receptors came from a female donor with Graves disease.

This clonotype was counted at least ten times. This chain uses TRBV12-3 or TRBV12-4 with TRBJ1-5; D remains ambiguous. Trimming removed 4 bases at V and 7 bases at J, with 11 bases between. The CDR3 extends over 13 amino acids. CDR3 amino acids: CASSSGGLQPQHF. CDR3 DNA sequence: TGTGCCAGCAGTTCGGGAGGGTTGCAGCCCCAGCATTTT.

This clonotype was seen at least ten times. The chain is built from TRBV3-1 and TRBJ1-6; 8 positions match TRBD1. Germline V gene data show CDR1 as LGHDT and CDR2 as YNNKEL (reference sequence). This CDR3 has 15 amino acids. The junction had 6 bases not matched to a gene; V was cut back by 4 bases and J by 7 bases. This CDR3 is CASSLDREDNSPLHF. The CDR3 DNA reads TGTGCCAGCAGCCTGGACAGGGAGGACAATTCACCCCTCCACTTT. Supplemented by reference TRBV3-1 and TRBJ1-6, the full variable domain reads DTAVSQTPKYLVTQMGNDKSIKCEQNLGHDTMYWYKQDSKKFLKIMFSYNNKELIINETVPNRFSPKSPDKAHLNLHINSLELGDSAVYFCASSLDREDNSPLHFGNGTRLTVT.

In this sample, this clonotype turned up a few times. The chain uses TRBV28 and TRBJ2-1, with 13 nucleotides matching TRBD2. Germline CDR1 and CDR2: MDHEN and SYDVKM. This CDR3 has 18 residues. Trimming cost V 5 bases and J 2 bases; bases outside gene matches: 9. Here the CDR3 DNA reads TGTGCCAGCAGTCCCGGGACTAGCGGGACCATACCCTACAATGAGCAGTTCTTC. Protein product: CASSPGTSGTIPYNEQFF.

Comments on this clonotype: A much larger clone differs from this one at a single base, so this may be a read error. The genes are TRBV5-6 and TRBJ1-2; TRBD1 agrees at 11 bases. Trimming removed 4 bases from V and 8 bases from J; junction bases left unmatched: 4. Germline CDR1 SGHDT, CDR2 YYEEEE. The CDR3 covers 13 residues. In DNA form, the CDR3 reads TGTGCCAGCAGCGGGGGACAGGGGGAAGGCTACACCTTC. Translating gives CASSGGQGEGYTF. Filled out from reference TRBV5-6 and TRBJ1-2, the complete variable domain reads DAGVTQSPTHLIKTRGQQVTLRCSPKSGHDTVSWYQQALGQGPQFIFQYYEEEERQRGNFPDRFSGHQFPNYSSELNVNALLLGDSALYLCASSGGQGEGYTFGSGTRLTVV.

At least ten counts were recorded for this clonotype. The rearrangement links TRBV28 to TRBJ2-5; 9 bases line up with TRBD2. The CDR3 has 13 amino acids. In germline, CDR1 is MDHEN, CDR2 SYDVKM. J was trimmed by 9 bases and V by 3 bases; bases with no gene match: 5. In DNA, the CDR3 is TGTGCCAGCAGTTTTATTGCGGGAGGGGCCCAGTACTTC. Amino acids: CASSFIAGGAQYF. Looking up the rest from reference TRBV28 and TRBJ2-5 gives the full variable domain: DVKVTQSSRYLVKRTGEKVFLECVQDMDHENMFWYRQDPGLGLRLIYFSYDVKMKEKGDIPEGYSVSREKKERFSLILESASTNQTSMYLCASSFIAGGAQYFGPGTRLLVL.

The V call is TRBV7-9, the J call TRBJ2-4; D is unresolved. Germline CDR1 is SEHNR and CDR2 is FQNEAQ (reference sequence). The CDR3 spans 18 residues. V lost 0 bases, J lost 3 bases, and 18 bases lay in between. The CDR3 bases are TGTGCCAGCAGCTTAGCCCCACTAAACAGCGCTAGCAAAAACATTCAGTACTTC. Its translation is CASSLAPLNSASKNIQYF.

J is TRBJ1-6 and V is TRBV18; the match to TRBD1 covers 9 bases. V gave up 1 base and J gave up 8 bases; unmatched junction bases: 3. Germline V CDR1 and CDR2: KGHSH, LQKENI. The CDR3 covers 15 residues. The CDR3: CASSPRDRVDSPLHF. CDR3 nucleotides: TGTGCCAGCTCACCACGGGACAGGGTGGATTCACCCCTCCACTTT.

This clonotype was counted at least ten times. The genes are TRBV15 and TRBJ1-2; 7 bases are shared with TRBD1. Trimming at V came to 3 bases and at J to 7 bases, leaving 8 bases not matched to a gene. From germline, CDR1 is LNHNV and CDR2 YYDKDF (reference sequence). This CDR3 has 14 amino acids. In DNA form, the CDR3 reads TGTGCCACCAGCAGGAGACAGGGCGAGAGTGGCTACACCTTC. Protein: CATSRRQGESGYTF.

As concerns this clonotype: The junction differs from germline at one of its ends, possibly a read error. The rearrangement joins TRBV7-7 to TRBJ2-2, with D perhaps matching TRBD2 (7 bases). Germline CDR1 SSHAT, CDR2 FNYEAQ (reference sequence). This CDR3 has 15 amino acids. CDR3 sequence (DNA): TGTGCTAGCAGCGCGGGGGCCGCGGGCACCGGGGAGCTGTTTTTT. This codes for CASSAGAAGTGELFF.

The chain combines TRBV11-2 with TRBJ2-5; 8 nucleotides align to TRBD2. CDR3 length: 14 amino acids. Germline V gene sequence: CDR1 SGHAT, CDR2 FQNNGV. J lost 7 bases, V lost 4 bases, and 8 bases had no gene match. CDR3: CASSSLAGTGTQYF. CDR3 DNA: TGTGCCAGCAGCTCATTAGCGGGAACTGGGACCCAGTACTTC.

The rearrangement uses TRBV7-9 and TRBJ2-7, with TRBD1 identical over 10 bases. The CDR3 loop spans 16 amino acids. Trimming cost V 5 bases and J 8 bases; bases outside gene matches: 15. The germline V gene has CDR1 SEHNR and CDR2 FQNEAQ (reference sequence). The CDR3 coding sequence is TGTGCCAGCAGCGTCGCCTGGACAGGGGGACTGTACAAGCAGTACTTC. Translating gives CASSVAWTGGLYKQYF.

This clonotype was seen at least ten times. This chain uses TRBV28 with TRBJ2-7, with D possibly being TRBD1 (5 bases). Germline V gene sequence: CDR1 MDHEN, CDR2 SYDVKM. This CDR3 region has 13 residues. The ends were cut back, 4 bases at V and 6 bases at J, with 13 bases in the middle. This chain's CDR3 is CASSSDSRGEQYF. CDR3 sequence (DNA): TGTGCCAGCAGTTCTGACAGCCGCGGCGAGCAGTACTTC.

This clonotype was seen a handful of times. This chain joins TRBV20-1 and TRBJ1-4; D is uncertain. The V end was cut by 4 bases, the J end by 4 bases, with 13 bases between. Looked up from germline, CDR1 is DFQATT and CDR2 is SNEGSKA (reference sequence). The CDR3 runs to 14 residues. The CDR3 loop reads CSATTPDLNEKLFF. As DNA, the CDR3 is TGCAGTGCTACTACCCCGGACCTTAATGAAAAACTGTTTTTT.

This clonotype was detected a few times. V and J are TRBV9 and TRBJ1-6; 8 nucleotides agree with TRBD1. Germline V gives CDR1 SGDLS, CDR2 YYNGEE. The CDR3 sequence is 15 residues long. Trimming took 3 bases from V and 10 from J; bases not matched to a gene: 9. The CDR3 nucleotides read TGTGCCAGCAGCGCCGAGGACAGGGTTAGGTCACCCCTCCACTTT. Protein product: CASSAEDRVRSPLHF.

A note on this clonotype: This likely comes from a read error, as the CDR3 has no conserved phenylalanine or tryptophan at its end. This sequence joins TRBV28 and TRBJ1-1; perhaps TRBD1 as D (5 bases). This CDR3 contains 16 residues. V was cut by 4 bases and J by 3 bases, with 18 bases left in between. The germline V gene has CDR1 MDHEN and CDR2 SYDVKM. CDR3 protein: CASSSALRGMDTEAFL. The CDR3 nucleotides read TGTGCCAGCAGTTCAGCCCTGCGGGGGATGGACACTGAAGCTTTCCTT.

The chain carries TRBV20-1 and TRBJ1-6; D ambiguous. V shed 6 bases and J shed 5 bases, with 20 bases lying between them. CDR1 and CDR2 (germline): DFQATT, SNEGSKA (reference sequence). This CDR3 comprises 16 residues. CDR3 DNA: TGCAGTGCCACCCCCAGCCTGGGGATTGATAATTCACCCCTCCACTTT. It encodes CSATPSLGIDNSPLHF.

The chain joins TRBV19 to TRBJ1-2; 7 bases fit TRBD1. V trimming: 5 bases; J trimming: 6 bases; junction bases outside the gene matches: 15. CDR3 length equals 16 residues. Germline CDR1 LNHDA, CDR2 SQIVND (reference sequence). CDR3 in amino acids: CASSDWPGQLTNGYTF. As DNA, the CDR3 is TGTGCCAGTAGTGATTGGCCGGGACAGCTGACTAATGGCTACACCTTC.